This TCR beta chain was sequenced in a study of beta chain features in type 1 diabetes. Whole-study results and caveats: In patients and controls equally, PCR might favor templates that are shorter.

A note on this clone: Its antigen is undetermined.

What was sequenced were expressed TCRB transcripts, since all of the isolated RNA had been reverse transcribed. Libraries were prepared by immunoSEQ multiplex PCR; TCRdb keeps only in-frame clonotypes and omits some of them. Here the sample spans over 700,000 clones, 15% to 20% being singletons. The CDR3 runs to 15 residues. The V gene's germline CDR1 is MDHEN and CDR2 SYDVKM. The germline V and J ends were trimmed by 6 bases and 1 base, with 16 bases remaining between them. V is TRBV28 and J is TRBJ2-7; D is ambiguous. This receptor was obtained from a woman in her late teens or twenties in good health. Sequences were obtained from naive CD4+ T cells from blood. The CDR3 bases are TGTGCCAGCAGCCTGAACATCGACATTTCCTACGAGCAGTACTTC. This sequence encodes CASSLNIDISYEQYF.